This TCR beta chain was retrieved from a study of cytomegalovirus exposure and HLA in healthy donors (dated by TCRdb to 2016 to 2017). Regarding the study in general: According to an earlier analysis of several hundred of the donors, roughly 180 million T cells yielded roughly 110 million unique TCR beta sequences and about 300 Gb of sequence data. Besides the first cohort of 500 to 700 subjects, a separate validation cohort made up of over 100 different subjects was used. Of the 350 to 450 genotyped donors, roughly 76% were placed in the genetic ancestry cluster associated with self-reported Caucasian donors. The study aimed to test whether signatures of past pathogen exposure could be identified by cataloging public T cell receptors. Using immunosequencing, the study profiled T cell repertoires from 640 or so subjects and related those repertoires to cytomegalovirus serostatus. HLA typing included class I and class II loci at four-digit resolution. Every discovery cohort repertoire had been produced on one sequencing platform. A later analysis re-analyzed previously published TCR beta repertoires from roughly 690 donors and added high-resolution HLA genotyping to study TCR occurrence patterns. Across some 400 genotyped donors of the cohort, an average of approximately 240,000 unique TCR beta nucleotide sequences per donor were sequenced, and approximately 17% of those sequences were non-productive. Roughly five DR-DQ haplotypes were handled as single units for association and clustering because linkage in the cohort was strong. An early release covering some 640 HLA-typed donors comprised approximately 300 gigabases of sequencing data and tens of millions of unique TCR sequences. In an earlier analysis of about 590 of the donors, high-throughput TCR beta sequencing was used to judge whether each TCR beta V gene segment behaved as functional or pseudogenic. The study combined high-throughput TCR immunosequencing, statistical association of individual TCRs with disease status, and machine learning to predict cytomegalovirus infection status. A later genetic analysis took genome-wide SNP genotypes for about 65% of the roughly 670 donors and used that subset as a discovery cohort. Typing coverage differed by locus: A, B, C, DRB1 and DQB1 were typed in about 620-640 donors, DQA1 in about 510, DPA1 in some 610, and DPB1 in just under 490. Rather than drawing on any new phenotypic data, the later analysis identified candidate immune exposures from TCR beta sequences and the way those sequences occurred across donors. Donor age, sex, ethnicity and CMV serostatus were compiled alongside the repertoire data.

Clipping removes 7 bases from V and 3 bases from J, with 3 as the unmatched junction base count. CDR1 SEHNR and CDR2 FQNEAQ were looked up in the germline V gene (reference sequence). Reading from cysteine to phenylalanine, the CDR3 counts 12 amino acids. Only CDR3 DNA remains: 36 bases, in frame from the first base. What the authors observed across the whole study: In a later analysis, TCR association rates were found to vary across HLA loci, with the most associated TCRs seen for DRB1 alleles and the fewest for HLA-C alleles. The authors suggested that the approach could potentially be generalized to other disease states and immunological phenotypes. Because counts were too low, about 18 rarely observed V segments, including chromosome 9 orphons, were excluded from the earlier analysis of a few hundred of the donors. The study gave a list of 150 to 200 TCR beta chains associated with cytomegalovirus. According to a later analysis, parvovirus B19, influenza, CMV and Epstein-Barr virus appeared linked to several top co-occurrence clusters. In a later analysis, HLA-associated TCR beta chains showed more clonal expansion and lower generation probabilities than non-associated chains that were equally common. Assigning TCR associations to individual alleles was difficult when HLA alleles, especially DR and DQ, strongly co-occurred. Some IMGT-functional V segments, including TRBV6-2 and TRBV6-3, could not be distinguished by the 87-base-pair reads and were therefore excluded. Most TCR sequences were observed very rarely across donors, whereas some public TCRs were present in many individuals. Because HLA typing was missing for some donors at each locus, association tests included only the typed subset. According to a later analysis, most CMV-associated TCR beta chains appeared to be HLA-restricted, and the HLA associations seemed to be driven largely by CMV exposure. A cluster of highly shared sequence variants was judged likely to represent a technical artifact of the sequencing pipeline. Immune exposure information for the cohort was limited to CMV serostatus. Presence/absence analyses assumed roughly uniform sequencing depth across donors, an assumption that may not hold. In both the original and validation cohorts, the classifier was reported to diagnose cytomegalovirus status with high specificity and sensitivity. In an earlier analysis of around 500 of the donors, most TCR beta V segments appeared in productive rearrangements about 87% or about 30% of the time, broadly matching IMGT annotations. In a later genetic analysis, fewer N-insertions in productive TCRs were reported among donors in an Asian-associated ancestry cluster than the 666-donor mean. A few of the identified cytomegalovirus-associated TCR beta chains were confirmed in vitro to be specific for cytomegalovirus antigens. A further reported finding was that TCR beta sequences accurately predicted the HLA-A and HLA-B alleles for most subjects in the first cohort. A later analysis associated about 17,000 TCR beta sequences with specific HLA alleles at a false discovery rate of 0.05. An association between a missense DCLRE1C variant and V-gene and J-gene trimming of TCR beta chains was found in a later genetic analysis and replicated in an independent cohort. Linkage disequilibrium might explain the correlated functional status among segregating V segments, but an unknown experimental factor could not be ruled out. Only TCR beta chains were sequenced in this cohort, and the absence of alpha or paired-chain data limited detectable features.

Remarks on this clone: Its antigen is currently not known. Base qualities are missing; no much larger clone stands one base away.

Library creation used the immunoSEQ multiplex PCR assay. For the multiplex PCR, a mixture combining 60 forward primers for TCR Vbeta segments and 13 reverse primers for TCR Jbeta segments was used. The CDR3 region of rearranged TCR beta genes was amplified from genomic DNA with a multiplex PCR assay. Amplified TCR beta libraries were sequenced as 87-base-pair reads on the Illumina HiSeq System. On the study's bioinformatics: In a later analysis, roughly 80 million unique TCR beta chains were counted across the 500 to 850 repertoires, and around 10 million of these chains were shared by at least two donors. To remove PCR and sequencing errors, raw reads were error-corrected and collapsed into unique sequences using a nearest-neighbor algorithm that merged closely related sequences. To assign V, D and J gene segments, CDR3 sequences were aligned to IMGT reference sequences. Each retained sequence needed at least a six-nucleotide match to both a V gene segment and a J gene segment. Rearrangements were called productive when the CDR3 lacked stop codons and stayed in frame with V and J; all others were non-productive. Following IMGT convention, CDR3 was defined as the stretch from the second conserved V-encoded cysteine up to the conserved J-encoded phenylalanine. The earlier analysis of some 600 of the donors excluded sequences that lacked an unambiguous match to a single V gene segment. An earlier analysis of about 590 of the donors classified V segments as functional when productive rearrangements were above 56.7% and as segregating when the standard deviation between donors was above 5%. To diagnose cytomegalovirus status from the catalog of TCR beta chain sequences, a statistical classification framework was built. V and J gene assignment, in a later analysis, came from comparing TCR nucleotide sequences with IMGT/GENE-DB human TR gene sequences. The TCRdist pipeline was used in a later analysis to assign CDR3 sequences and most-parsimonious VDJ recombination scenarios. In a later analysis, every TCR beta chain was defined by the combination of its CDR3 amino acid sequence and its V-gene family, and reads without a unique V-gene family were dropped. A later analysis removed several hundred highly shared, low-generation-probability nucleotide sequences to deal with suspected cross-contamination and a sequencing artifact. A later analysis calculated a clonal expansion index for each public chain from normalized within-repertoire ranks of inferred template counts. In a later analysis, generation probabilities were computed using a VDJ recombination model fitted to out-of-frame rearrangements, and the results were checked against IGoR. In a later analysis, hypergeometric tests were used to score TCR-TCR, TCR-HLA and TCR-CMV co-occurrence, with a repertoire-size bias correction applied to TCR pairs. False discovery rates were estimated in a later analysis by permuting HLA or CMV assignments 20 times. In a later analysis, co-occurring TCRs were grouped using DBSCAN, with TCRdist sequence similarity added in when clustering inside HLA-allele-positive subsets. Repertoires with fewer than 30,000 or more than 120,000 public chains were left out of co-occurrence clustering, as were several repertoires with anomalous nucleotide sharing. TCRdb's version of the immuneACCESS table is confined to in-frame rearrangements and falls short of the full clone set. An unresolved V gene accounts for under half of the shortfall where checked; the remainder is of unknown origin. The DNA gave D and trimming, while V, J and clone size come from that table. The sample includes under 95,000 clones, with less than 85% observed a single time. Around 5.3% of the sample is in the top ten clones.

The cohort was made up of about 670 healthy bone marrow donors. At the time of sampling, every cohort member was nominally healthy, though immune exposures that went unrecorded were likely present. The donor was CMV seropositive and was included in the group of 250 to 350 seropositive cohort members. Every donor gave a peripheral blood sample, and the peripheral blood mononuclear cells from that sample were used for TCR beta sequencing. Genomic DNA was extracted from the blood cell samples with the Qiagen DNeasy Blood Extraction Kit. What was sequenced was PBMCs. The clonotype was recovered from a young man in good health and CMV-seropositive. The V and J segments used are TRBV7-9 and TRBJ2-7; 7 central nucleotides agree with TRBD1. The encoded CDR3 is CASKGQFYEQYF. The bases read TGTGCCAGCAAGGGACAGTTCTACGAGCAGTACTTC. The entire variable domain, with the stretches around the CDR3 drawn from the reference TRBV7-9 and TRBJ2-7 proteins, is DTGVSQNPRHKITKRGQNVTFRCDPISEHNRLYWYRQTLGQGPEFLTYFQNEAQLEKSRLLSDRFSAERPKGSFSTLEIQRTEQGDSAMYLCASKGQFYEQYFGPGTRLTVT.